A selection of T cell receptor beta chains follows, all from one sample in a study of cytomegalovirus exposure and HLA in healthy donors. The repertoire was sequenced with immunoSEQ multiplex PCR; TCRdb's copy has only in-frame clones and lacks some. This table holds 120,000 to 150,000 clones, over 70% found once. Sequences were obtained from PBMCs. Receptors originate from a man between 18 and 35 years old in good health and CMV-seronegative. Both conserved end residues are part of each CDR3. Fields, in order: CDR3 length, J gene, clone size, V gene, D gene, CDR3 DNA, CDR3 protein. A D gene is named only where the DNA matches it firmly. Rows may omit the clone size; those that give it use once, few, many or a size class.

len: 15
j_gene: TRBJ1-2
abundance: NA
v_gene: TRBV6-4
d_gene: NA
CDR3nt: TGTGCCAGCAGTGTTTTTCCCCGAGGAGAGTATGGCTACACCTTC
CDR3aa: CASSVFPRGEYGYTF

len: 14
j_gene: TRBJ1-2
abundance: NA
v_gene: TRBV5-8
d_gene: TRBD1
CDR3nt: TGTGCCAGCAGCTTTGGACAGGAATCTTATGGCTACACCTTC
CDR3aa: CASSFGQESYGYTF

len: 15
j_gene: TRBJ2-6
abundance: NA
v_gene: TRBV5-1
d_gene: NA
CDR3nt: TGCGCCAGCAGCGCGACAGTCTCTGGGGCCAACGTCCTGACTTTC
CDR3aa: CASSATVSGANVLTF

len: 14
j_gene: TRBJ1-3
abundance: once
v_gene: TRBV19
d_gene: TRBD1
CDR3nt: TGTGCCAGTAGCAAGGGACAGTCTGGAAACACCATATATTTT
CDR3aa: CASSKGQSGNTIYF

len: 14
j_gene: TRBJ2-7
abundance: NA
v_gene: TRBV18
d_gene: NA
CDR3nt: TGTGCCAGCTCACGTGCGACAGGTGCCAACGAGCAGTACTTC
CDR3aa: CASSRATGANEQYF

len: 13
j_gene: TRBJ2-7
abundance: NA
v_gene: TRBV29-1
d_gene: NA
CDR3nt: TGCAGCGTTGGGCCGGGGAGGGGGGACGAGCAGTACTTC
CDR3aa: CSVGPGRGDEQYF

len: 13
j_gene: TRBJ2-1
abundance: NA
v_gene: TRBV25-1
d_gene: NA
CDR3nt: TGTGCCAGCACCCGGGGCTCCTACAATGAGCAGTTCTTC
CDR3aa: CASTRGSYNEQFF

len: 15
j_gene: TRBJ1-1
abundance: NA
v_gene: TRBV9
d_gene: NA
CDR3nt: TGTGCCAGCAGCGTAGCAGGGGATCGGAACACTGAAGCTTTCTTT
CDR3aa: CASSVAGDRNTEAFF

len: 15
j_gene: TRBJ2-7
abundance: NA
v_gene: TRBV7-2
d_gene: TRBD1
CDR3nt: TGTGCCAGCAGCTTCGGACAGGGGGGTTTCTACGAGCAGTACTTC
CDR3aa: CASSFGQGGFYEQYF

len: 15
j_gene: TRBJ2-1
abundance: NA
v_gene: TRBV7-9
d_gene: NA
CDR3nt: TGTGCCAGCAGCCGCGGGACCAGTCGTCGGGATGAGCAGTTCTTC
CDR3aa: CASSRGTSRRDEQFF

len: 12
j_gene: TRBJ1-1
abundance: few
v_gene: TRBV6-1
d_gene: TRBD1
CDR3nt: TGTGCCAGCCGACGGACAGGGACTGAAGCTTTCTTT
CDR3aa: CASRRTGTEAFF

len: 13
j_gene: TRBJ1-2
abundance: once
v_gene: TRBV29-1
d_gene: TRBD1
CDR3nt: TGCAGCGTGGGGACAGGGGGTAACTATGGCTACACCTTC
CDR3aa: CSVGTGGNYGYTF

len: 14
j_gene: TRBJ1-1
abundance: NA
v_gene: TRBV5-1
d_gene: NA
CDR3nt: TGCGCCAGCAGCTTGCAACACCAGAACACTGAAGCTTTCTTT
CDR3aa: CASSLQHQNTEAFF

len: 17
j_gene: TRBJ1-5
abundance: NA
v_gene: TRBV7-2
d_gene: TRBD1
CDR3nt: TGTGCCAGCAGCCTAACCCCCCAGGGGGCAAAGAGTCAGCCCCAGCATTTT
CDR3aa: CASSLTPQGAKSQPQHF

len: 17
j_gene: TRBJ1-3
abundance: NA
v_gene: TRBV15
d_gene: NA
CDR3nt: TGTGCCACCAGCAGAGATAATCGACGGGTCTCTGGAAACACCATATATTTT
CDR3aa: CATSRDNRRVSGNTIYF

len: 16
j_gene: TRBJ1-4
abundance: NA
v_gene: TRBV5-7
d_gene: NA
CDR3nt: TGTGCCAGCAGTCGTCGGTGGGGAGGGGCTAATGAAAAACTGTTTTTT
CDR3aa: CASSRRWGGANEKLFF

len: 15
j_gene: TRBJ1-5
abundance: NA
v_gene: TRBV30
d_gene: NA
CDR3nt: TGTGCCTGGAGTACATCGGGACATAGCAATCAGCCCCAGCATTTT
CDR3aa: CAWSTSGHSNQPQHF

len: 12
j_gene: TRBJ2-1
abundance: few
v_gene: TRBV6-1
d_gene: TRBD1
CDR3nt: TGTGCCTGCGGACAGGGGGACAATGAGCAGTTCTTC
CDR3aa: CACGQGDNEQFF

len: 12
j_gene: TRBJ2-7
abundance: NA
v_gene: TRBV9
d_gene: NA
CDR3nt: TGTGCCAGCAGCGCCCCAGGGTACGAGCAGTACTTC
CDR3aa: CASSAPGYEQYF

len: 16
j_gene: TRBJ2-3
abundance: once
v_gene: TRBV4-1
d_gene: TRBD1
CDR3nt: TGCGCCAGCAGCCAACCGGGACAGGGTCTATTAGATACGCAGTATTTT
CDR3aa: CASSQPGQGLLDTQYF

len: 15
j_gene: TRBJ2-5
abundance: NA
v_gene: TRBV5-1
d_gene: TRBD2
CDR3nt: TGCGCCAGCAGCGCCAGCGGGGGGGCCTGGGAGACCCAGTACTTC
CDR3aa: CASSASGGAWETQYF

len: 16
j_gene: TRBJ1-4
abundance: NA
v_gene: TRBV19
d_gene: NA
CDR3nt: TGTGCCAGTAGTCCCCCGAGGTCAATCCGTAATGAAAAACTGTTTTTT
CDR3aa: CASSPPRSIRNEKLFF

len: 16
j_gene: TRBJ1-1
abundance: NA
v_gene: TRBV29-1
d_gene: NA
CDR3nt: TGCAGCGTTGAAGATCTGGGGGGGGAGCCGAACATTGAAGCTTTCTTT
CDR3aa: CSVEDLGGEPNIEAFF

len: 12
j_gene: TRBJ2-7
abundance: NA
v_gene: TRBV7-9
d_gene: NA
CDR3nt: TGTGCCAGCAGTCTGAGCCAAAACGAGCAGTACTTC
CDR3aa: CASSLSQNEQYF

len: 14
j_gene: TRBJ1-3
abundance: NA
v_gene: TRBV2
d_gene: NA
CDR3nt: TGTGCCAGCAGGATCACTAAGTCCGGAAACACCATATATTTT
CDR3aa: CASRITKSGNTIYF

len: 16
j_gene: TRBJ2-7
abundance: NA
v_gene: TRBV25-1
d_gene: NA
CDR3nt: TGTGCCAGCAGTGCAGAAGGCGGGGGCCTGGGTACCGAGCAGTACTTC
CDR3aa: CASSAEGGGLGTEQYF

len: 17
j_gene: TRBJ1-2
abundance: NA
v_gene: TRBV27
d_gene: TRBD1
CDR3nt: TGTGCCAGCAGTTTACGGCAGACAGGGGGCGCCGACTATGGCTACACCTTC
CDR3aa: CASSLRQTGGADYGYTF

len: 13
j_gene: TRBJ2-1
abundance: NA
v_gene: TRBV7-9
d_gene: NA
CDR3nt: TGTGCCAGCAGCCAAATACAGGGTATTGAGCAGTTCTTC
CDR3aa: CASSQIQGIEQFF

len: 12
j_gene: TRBJ2-5
abundance: NA
v_gene: TRBV29-1
d_gene: NA
CDR3nt: TGCAGCGTTGTGAGCCTACAAGAGACCCAGTACTTC
CDR3aa: CSVVSLQETQYF

len: 16
j_gene: TRBJ2-1
abundance: NA
v_gene: TRBV7-9
d_gene: TRBD2
CDR3nt: TGTTCCAGCAGCTCACTCACTAGCGGGGGTTACAATGAGCAGTTCTTC
CDR3aa: CSSSSLTSGGYNEQFF

len: 12
j_gene: TRBJ1-2
abundance: NA
v_gene: TRBV30
d_gene: NA
CDR3nt: TGTGCCTGGAGTGTATCGAACTATGGCTACACCTTC
CDR3aa: CAWSVSNYGYTF

len: 14
j_gene: TRBJ1-6
abundance: NA
v_gene: TRBV7-2
d_gene: NA
CDR3nt: TGTGCCAGCAGCTTAGCGGGGGGTAGTTCACCCCTCCACTTT
CDR3aa: CASSLAGGSSPLHF

len: 15
j_gene: TRBJ1-2
abundance: NA
v_gene: TRBV4-1
d_gene: NA
CDR3nt: TGCGCCAGCAGCCAAGATCCGGACGGGGTGCGTGGCTACACCTTC
CDR3aa: CASSQDPDGVRGYTF

len: 15
j_gene: TRBJ1-4
abundance: NA
v_gene: TRBV5-1
d_gene: NA
CDR3nt: TGCGCCAGCAGCTTGTACATAGCGTCGAATGAAAAACTGTTTTTT
CDR3aa: CASSLYIASNEKLFF

len: 15
j_gene: TRBJ1-1
abundance: once
v_gene: TRBV9
d_gene: NA
CDR3nt: TGTGCCAGCAGCGTAGCTGCAGGGGCGAACACTGAAGCTTTCTTT
CDR3aa: CASSVAAGANTEAFF

len: 14
j_gene: TRBJ1-2
abundance: NA
v_gene: TRBV29-1
d_gene: NA
CDR3nt: TGCAGCGTCAGGAGGGGGGGCGCGAAATATGGCTACACCTTC
CDR3aa: CSVRRGGAKYGYTF

len: 14
j_gene: TRBJ1-6
abundance: NA
v_gene: TRBV25-1
d_gene: NA
CDR3nt: TGTGCCAGCAGTGAGCAGGCAGGGGTATCACCCCTCCACTTT
CDR3aa: CASSEQAGVSPLHF

len: 14
j_gene: TRBJ1-5
abundance: once
v_gene: TRBV11-2
d_gene: NA
CDR3nt: TGTGCCAGCAGCTTAGTCGGGGTCGCTCAGCCCCAGCATTTT
CDR3aa: CASSLVGVAQPQHF

len: 13
j_gene: TRBJ1-2
abundance: NA
v_gene: TRBV5-4
d_gene: NA
CDR3nt: TGTGCCAGCAGCTGGGGGGTGACCTATGGCTACACCTTC
CDR3aa: CASSWGVTYGYTF

len: 13
j_gene: TRBJ1-1
abundance: NA
v_gene: TRBV6-1
d_gene: TRBD1
CDR3nt: TGTGCCATTAACAGGGGCCCGGGGACTGAAGCTTTCTTT
CDR3aa: CAINRGPGTEAFF

len: 15
j_gene: TRBJ2-3
abundance: NA
v_gene: TRBV9
d_gene: TRBD2
CDR3nt: TGTGCCAGCAGCGTAGACGGGGGGGCCTTCGATACGCAGTATTTT
CDR3aa: CASSVDGGAFDTQYF

len: 15
j_gene: TRBJ1-2
abundance: NA
v_gene: TRBV4-3
d_gene: NA
CDR3nt: TGCGCCAGCAGCCAAGTTCAGGGATCGGACTATGGCTACACCTTC
CDR3aa: CASSQVQGSDYGYTF

len: 19
j_gene: TRBJ2-7
abundance: NA
v_gene: TRBV7-2
d_gene: TRBD2
CDR3nt: TGTGCCAGCAGTTTAACCCCCCCTCTAGCGGAACCCCGAATTTACGAGCAGTACTTC
CDR3aa: CASSLTPPLAEPRIYEQYF

len: 14
j_gene: TRBJ1-2
abundance: NA
v_gene: TRBV5-4
d_gene: NA
CDR3nt: TGTGCCAGCAGCTTGGTTGCTCCCCCTCGGGGCTACACCTTC
CDR3aa: CASSLVAPPRGYTF

len: 18
j_gene: TRBJ1-1
abundance: NA
v_gene: TRBV7-6
d_gene: TRBD1
CDR3nt: TGTGCCAGCTCTGCCCTGGAATCGAGGGGACAGTTGAACACTGAAGCTTTCTTT
CDR3aa: CASSALESRGQLNTEAFF

len: 17
j_gene: TRBJ1-4
abundance: NA
v_gene: TRBV14
d_gene: NA
CDR3nt: TGTGCCAGCAGCCCGAGGGGGGGATCTGCAACTAATGAAAAACTGTTTTTT
CDR3aa: CASSPRGGSATNEKLFF

len: 14
j_gene: TRBJ2-7
abundance: NA
v_gene: TRBV2
d_gene: NA
CDR3nt: TGTGCCAGCATCAGGCTACGGGACACCTACGAGCAGTACTTC
CDR3aa: CASIRLRDTYEQYF

len: 13
j_gene: TRBJ1-6
abundance: NA
v_gene: TRBV6-5
d_gene: NA
CDR3nt: TGTGCCAGCAGGACAGGTCCCAATTCACCCCTCCACTTT
CDR3aa: CASRTGPNSPLHF

len: 17
j_gene: TRBJ2-5
abundance: NA
v_gene: TRBV11-1
d_gene: NA
CDR3nt: TGTGCCAGCAGCTTAGAGTTGGCATTCGATTCACAAGAGACCCAGTACTTC
CDR3aa: CASSLELAFDSQETQYF

len: 14
j_gene: TRBJ2-5
abundance: NA
v_gene: TRBV27
d_gene: TRBD2
CDR3nt: TGTGCCAGCGCGTCGGGAGGGCTCATCGAGACCCAGTACTTC
CDR3aa: CASASGGLIETQYF

len: 13
j_gene: TRBJ1-1
abundance: NA
v_gene: TRBV18
d_gene: NA
CDR3nt: TGTGCCAGTCAGAGGGAGGGTAACACTGAAGCTTTCTTT
CDR3aa: CASQREGNTEAFF

len: 17
j_gene: TRBJ2-7
abundance: NA
v_gene: TRBV4-1
d_gene: TRBD1
CDR3nt: TGCGCCAGCAGCCAAGAGGGGACAGGGGTCTATTCCTACGAGCAGTACTTC
CDR3aa: CASSQEGTGVYSYEQYF

len: 12
j_gene: TRBJ2-1
abundance: NA
v_gene: TRBV4-3
d_gene: NA
CDR3nt: TGCGCCAGCAGCCAAGAGGGAGATGAGCAGTTCTTC
CDR3aa: CASSQEGDEQFF

len: 20
j_gene: TRBJ1-5
abundance: NA
v_gene: TRBV2
d_gene: NA
CDR3nt: TGTGCCAGCAGTGAATTTCTGGGGGCCGATGGCTATATACACAATCAGCCCCAGCATTTT
CDR3aa: CASSEFLGADGYIHNQPQHF

len: 15
j_gene: TRBJ1-2
abundance: NA
v_gene: TRBV30
d_gene: NA
CDR3nt: TGTGCCTGGAGTGCACCCGTGCAGGGCAACTATGGCTACACCTTC
CDR3aa: CAWSAPVQGNYGYTF

len: 15
j_gene: TRBJ1-4
abundance: NA
v_gene: TRBV18
d_gene: TRBD1
CDR3nt: TGTGCCAGCTCACCACCCGGCCAGGGGGGAGAAAAACTGTTTTTT
CDR3aa: CASSPPGQGGEKLFF

len: 16
j_gene: TRBJ2-3
abundance: NA
v_gene: TRBV25-1
d_gene: TRBD1
CDR3nt: TGTGCCAGCGTATACCGGGACAGGGGCGACACAGATACGCAGTATTTT
CDR3aa: CASVYRDRGDTDTQYF

len: 15
j_gene: TRBJ2-7
abundance: NA
v_gene: TRBV7-9
d_gene: NA
CDR3nt: TGTGCCAGCAGCTCCACTCGGGACACCTTCTACGAGCAGTACTTC
CDR3aa: CASSSTRDTFYEQYF

len: 11
j_gene: TRBJ1-1
abundance: NA
v_gene: TRBV4-2
d_gene: NA
CDR3nt: TGTGCCAGCAGCCACTATGATGAAGCTTTCTTT
CDR3aa: CASSHYDEAFF

len: 15
j_gene: TRBJ1-2
abundance: NA
v_gene: TRBV27
d_gene: TRBD1
CDR3nt: TGTGCCAGCAGTCCGCCGGGACAGGGTTGGTATGGCTACACCTTC
CDR3aa: CASSPPGQGWYGYTF